This TCR beta chain emerged from a study of blood T cell repertoires in COVID-19. Overall study: Material from acute and convalescent COVID-19 was sourced from the United States, Italy and Spain. The analysed material was cDNA or gDNA that came from T cells, B-cell-depleted T cells, or PBMCs.

Original analysis: How many nucleated cells were present was estimated from reference gene primer amplification. The assay was immunoSEQ multiplex PCR, and TCRdb's table has in-frame clones only and misses some. V and J calls and clone size follow that table, whereas D and trimming were derived from the DNA. The data show more than 100,000 clones, 80% to 90% seen once. Trimming removed 6 bases at V and 8 bases at J, with 13 bases between. Germline V gives CDR1 MNHEY, CDR2 SVGAGI. The CDR3 has 12 residues. This clone has more than one count but fewer than ten. V gene TRBV6-5 combines with J gene TRBJ1-2; no reliable D call. The sequence was collected from a human donor in a cohort sampled during active COVID-19. Sequenced input: peripheral blood. The CDR3 reads CASRDLRLGYTF. CDR3 nucleotides: TGTGCCAGCAGAGACCTCAGGCTGGGCTACACCTTC.